This TCR beta chain was sequenced for a study of T cell repertoires in cytomegalovirus infection. General study findings and limits: Across the ex vivo response, the dominant clonotypes were HLA-C-restricted CMV-specific TCR beta clonotypes. Cumulative public TCR beta family frequency identified carriers of CMV plus the relevant HLA.

V lost 5 bases to trimming and J lost 1 base, with 11 bases between them. The CDR3 is 14 amino acids. This clonotype was observed at least ten times. Its matching antigen is unknown. MiXCR, run by TCRdb on the reads, gives a single entry per CDR3 protein. The table lists around 550,000 distinct CDR3 sequences, roughly 29% of them singletons, with roughly 13% in the top ten. This chain joins TRBV12-3 or TRBV12-4 and TRBJ1-1; tentatively, D is TRBD1 (6 bases). Source material: PBMCs. The clonotype was recovered from a human donor in good health (CMV status not recorded). Some clones in this sample may be carry-over from other donors' samples. CDR3 bases: TGTGCCAGCAGTCCCTGGGACACGAACACTGAAGCTTTCTTT. It is translated as CASSPWDTNTEAFF.